These T cell receptor beta chains were read from a single sample in a study of naive and memory T cell subsets. From the UMI-ligation and nested PCR reads, TCRdb called clonotypes with MiXCR, one entry per CDR3 protein. The data hold approximately 150,000 distinct CDR3 sequences, with about 20% observed a single time. The sample consisted of naive CD4+ T cells from blood. The receptors were sampled from a human donor in good health. CDR3s include the opening cysteine and the closing phenylalanine or tryptophan. Fields, in order: J gene, V gene, D gene, clone size, CDR3 protein, CDR3 DNA. A D gene is named only where the DNA matches it firmly. A row's size may be missing; if present it is once, few, many or a size class.

TRBJ2-7,TRBV6-5,.,.,CASTHSGGPYEQYF,TGTGCCAGCACCCATTCGGGGGGCCCCTACGAGCAGTACTTC
TRBJ1-6,TRBV28,.,few,CASISSLGGNSPLHF,TGTGCCAGCATTTCCAGTCTCGGAGGGAATTCACCCCTCCACTTT
TRBJ1-2,TRBV24-1,.,.,CATSGRFF,TGTGCCACCAGTGGTCGATTCTTC
TRBJ2-7,TRBV12-3/TRBV12-4,.,.,CASSFSRVSSYEQYF,TGTGCCAGCAGTTTTTCGCGGGTGAGCTCCTACGAGCAGTACTTC
TRBJ2-1,TRBV20-1,TRBD2,many,CSAYSGRASFNEQFF,TGCAGTGCTTATAGCGGGAGGGCCTCTTTCAATGAGCAGTTCTTC
TRBJ2-7,TRBV3-1,.,few,CASSQYLQGDYEQYF,TGTGCCAGCAGCCAATACTTGCAGGGAGACTACGAGCAGTACTTC
TRBJ2-1,TRBV5-1,.,few,CASSPSLPAEGGNEQFF,TGCGCCAGCAGCCCAAGTCTTCCAGCGGAGGGTGGGAATGAGCAGTTCTTC
TRBJ2-3,TRBV29-1,TRBD2,.,CSVGTRYTDTQYF,TGCAGCGTTGGGACTAGATACACAGATACGCAGTATTTT
TRBJ2-3,TRBV5-4,TRBD2,.,CASSSRTSGRTDTQYF,TGTGCCAGCAGCTCACGGACTAGCGGTCGCACAGATACGCAGTATTTT
TRBJ1-1,TRBV5-4,TRBD1,.,CASSLGGMTGGLSTEAFF,TGTGCCAGCAGCTTGGGGGGGATGACAGGGGGCCTGAGCACTGAAGCTTTCTTT